This TCR beta chain was identified in a study of CXCR3-negative and CXCR3-positive naive CD8 T cells. Turning to this clonotype: The antigen is not known.

The CDR3 loop spans 14 amino acids. Germline V gene sequence: CDR1 MGHRA, CDR2 YSYEKL. Study results and limitations: Whereas memory cells differed, naive CXCR3-negative and CXCR3-positive cells shared similar TRBV-TRBJ usage.

The study made its TRB cDNA libraries by 5' RACE, adding UMI labels. TCRdb re-called the 5' RACE reads; every CDR3 protein appears as one record, without DNA. This table lists 5,000 to 6,500 distinct CDR3 sequences. The J gene is TRBJ1-1, the V gene TRBV4-1; lacking DNA, the TRBD1 call made by TCRdb goes unchecked. The sequence was obtained from a human donor in good health. Some clones in this sample may be carry-over from other donors' samples. The sequencing sample was made of naive CXCR3- CD8+ T cells from blood. Regarding subset: CD45RO-CCR7+CD27+CD95- naive CD8+ T cells lacking CXCR3 (TNR3-). CDR3 loop: CASSHMGQGSEAFF.